Presented here are 20 T cell receptor beta chains from one specimen sequenced in a study of early T cells in non-severe SARS-CoV-2 infection (dated by TCRdb to the early 2020s). The library was built by means of 5' RACE. Data came from a NextSeq 500. The raw public data were reprocessed by TCRdb itself: fastp quality trimming at Q25, MiXCR clonotype calling, in-frame beta chains only. Every distinct CDR3 protein forms one entry, paired with its most common genes and DNA. Recorded for this sample are some 30,000 distinct CDR3 sequences; around 4% of them occurred a single time. Together, the top ten hold approximately 8.2% of the sample. Sequenced sample: whole blood. These receptors were collected from an adult who was a healthcare worker with PCR-confirmed SARS-CoV-2 infection or an uninfected control (not recorded which).

This clonotype was seen many times. The V and J genes are TRBV7-8 and TRBJ1-1; the D gene is possibly TRBD1 (5 bases). This CDR3 region has 14 residues. Trimming removed 2 bases at V and 4 bases at J, with 11 bases between. Germline CDR1 SGHVS, CDR2 FQNEAQ. The CDR3 nucleotides read TGTGCCAGCAGCTTACGGGGCGCAGGCACTGAAGCTTTCTTT. It yields the protein CASSLRGAGTEAFF.

This clonotype came up many times. The chain employs TRBV7-9 and TRBJ2-6; D remains unclear. CDR3 length: 13 residues. Germline V gene data show CDR1 as SEHNR and CDR2 as FQNEAQ (reference sequence). V gave up 11 bases and J gave up 3 bases, with 11 bases separating them. This CDR3 reads CAFKGSGANVLTF. The CDR3 DNA reads TGTGCCTTCAAGGGCAGTGGGGCCAACGTCCTGACTTTC. Filled out from reference TRBV7-9 and TRBJ2-6, the complete variable domain reads DTGVSQNPRHKITKRGQNVTFRCDPISEHNRLYWYRQTLGQGPEFLTYFQNEAQLEKSRLLSDRFSAERPKGSFSTLEIQRTEQGDSAMYLCAFKGSGANVLTFGAGSRLTVL.

This clonotype showed up many times. V is TRBV29-1 and J is TRBJ2-7; TRBD1 is a possible D gene (5 bases). The CDR3 is made up of 12 amino acids. Germline CDR1 SQVTM, CDR2 ANQGSEA. The V end was cut by 3 bases, the J end by 4 bases, with 10 bases between. CDR3 protein: CSVEWTNYEQYF. For the CDR3, the DNA is TGCAGCGTTGAGTGGACAAATTACGAGCAGTACTTC.

The rearrangement links TRBV4-1 to TRBJ1-1, with D hard to call. This CDR3 has 14 residues. The V gene lost 1 base and the J gene lost 4 bases, with 10 bases spanning the gap. Germline-derived CDR1 and CDR2 are MGHRA and YSYEKL. The CDR3 reads CASSQAKGSTEAFF. The CDR3 coding sequence is TGCGCCAGCAGCCAAGCCAAGGGCTCCACTGAAGCTTTCTTT.

This clonotype was seen at least ten times. This sequence joins TRBV7-9 and TRBJ1-1; D remains unclear. CDR1 and CDR2 from the germline V gene are SEHNR and FQNEAQ (reference sequence). This CDR3 comprises 11 residues. Trimming removed 4 bases at V and 8 bases at J, with 8 bases between. The CDR3 reads CASSWQREAFF. CDR3 in DNA: TGTGCCAGCAGCTGGCAAAGGGAAGCTTTCTTT.

This clonotype has at least ten counts. The chain's CDR3 is CAWRKGHEQYF. In nucleotides, the CDR3 is TGTGCCTGGCGAAAGGGACACGAGCAGTACTTC. The chain joins TRBV30 to TRBJ2-7; TRBD1 or TRBD2 may be the D gene (5 bases each). This CDR3 is built from 11 residues. CDR1 is GTSNPN and CDR2 is SVGIG in the germline V gene (reference sequence). V lost 5 bases, J lost 5 bases, and 10 bases lay in between. Filled out from reference TRBV30 and TRBJ2-7, the complete variable domain reads SQTIHQWPATLVQPVGSPLSLECTVEGTSNPNLYWYRQAAGRGLQLLFYSVGIGQISSEVPQNLSASRPQDRQFILSSKKLLLSDSGFYLCAWRKGHEQYFGPGTRLTVT.

This clonotype was picked up many times. This chain joins TRBV7-9 and TRBJ2-5; D may be TRBD2 (6 bases). This CDR3 region has 15 residues. Germline CDR1 and CDR2: SEHNR and FQNEAQ (reference sequence). Trimming shortened V by 7 bases and J by 2 bases, and 17 bases separated the two germline ends. The CDR3 loop is CASTHPAGQQETQYF. CDR3 nucleotides: TGTGCCAGCACCCATCCCGCGGGGCAGCAAGAGACCCAGTACTTC.

In its sample, this clonotype was seen many times. Written as DNA, the CDR3 is TGCAGTGCTAGTAGGGTGGTGAAAAACATTCAGTACTTC. Translating gives CSASRVVKNIQYF. The chain carries TRBV20-1 and TRBJ2-4; no clear D. The CDR3 loop spans 13 amino acids. Germline assignment: CDR1 DFQATT and CDR2 SNEGSKA (reference sequence). With 3 bases removed from V and 4 bases from J, the gap between germline ends came to 10 bases.

This clonotype has ten or more counts. V usage is TRBV10-3 and J usage is TRBJ2-3, with TRBD1 identical over 11 bases. V dropped 6 bases and J dropped 5; count of bases not matched to a gene: 7. Germline V gene lookup returns CDR1 ENHRY and CDR2 SYGVKD. This CDR3 has 15 residues. The CDR3 DNA reads as TGTGCCATCAGAGAGGGACAGGGGGTGGTAGATACGCAGTATTTT. This encodes CAIREGQGVVDTQYF.

In its sample, this clonotype was seen many times. The chain links TRBV27 to TRBJ1-1; the D gene is possibly TRBD1 (5 bases). The V gene lost 1 base and the J gene lost 4 bases, with 13 bases spanning the gap. Germline V CDR1 and CDR2: MNHEY, SMNVEV (reference sequence). The CDR3 is 15 residues long. CDR3 loop: CASSLYRQQGTEAFF. The DNA for the CDR3 is TGTGCCAGCAGTTTATATAGACAGCAGGGCACTGAAGCTTTCTTT.

This clonotype was observed at least ten times. The chain recombines TRBV24-1 with TRBJ1-5, with D unresolved. V dropped 0 bases and J dropped 4 bases, with 6 bases sitting between them. This CDR3 region has 14 residues. From germline, CDR1 is KGHDR and CDR2 SFDVKD. The CDR3 reads CATSDLSANQPQHF. The CDR3 coding sequence is TGTGCCACCAGTGATTTGAGTGCGAATCAGCCCCAGCATTTT.

The chain joins TRBV6-2 or TRBV6-3 to TRBJ2-7; 7 nucleotides line up with TRBD1. The J segment lost 8 bases and the V segment lost 5 bases, leaving 6 bases of the junction unmatched. Germline V lookup: CDR1 MNHEY, CDR2 SVGEGT. The CDR3 has 12 residues. The chain's CDR3 is CASSGGTDKQYF. CDR3 bases: TGTGCCAGCAGTGGTGGGACAGACAAGCAGTACTTC.

This clonotype was seen repeatedly, ten times or more. The rearrangement uses TRBV7-8 and TRBJ2-1, with TRBD2 identical over 9 bases. The junction had 2 bases not matched to a gene; V was cut back by 5 bases and J by 3 bases. This CDR3 spans 14 amino acids. The germline CDR1 and CDR2 sequences are SGHVS and FQNEAQ. CDR3 nucleotide sequence: TGTGCCAGCAGCATGCGGGGGGGCTACAATGAGCAGTTCTTC. Residues: CASSMRGGYNEQFF. Drawing the rest from reference TRBV7-8 and TRBJ2-1, the complete variable domain is GAGVSQSPRYKVAKRGQDVALRCDPISGHVSLFWYQQALGQGPEFLTYFQNEAQLDKSGLPSDRFFAERPEGSVSTLKIQRTQQEDSAVYLCASSMRGGYNEQFFGPGTRLTVL.

The chain recombines TRBV5-1 with TRBJ1-3; the match to TRBD1 covers 7 bases. Germline V gives CDR1 SGHRS, CDR2 YFSETQ. With 0 bases clipped from V and 4 bases from J, the junction kept 4 bases outside the gene matches. The CDR3 length is 15 residues. CDR3 sequence: CASSLDRGPGNTIYF. CDR3 DNA sequence: TGCGCCAGCAGCTTGGACAGGGGCCCCGGAAACACCATATATTTT.

This clonotype came up many times. The chain uses TRBV5-6 and TRBJ1-1; D gene ambiguous. The CDR3 contains 14 residues. Germline V gene lookup returns CDR1 SGHDT and CDR2 YYEEEE. V was trimmed by 1 base and J by 3 bases, leaving 10 bases between them. CDR3 sequence (DNA): TGTGCCAGCAGCTTGCCGAGTAGGGACACTGAAGCTTTCTTT. Amino acids: CASSLPSRDTEAFF.

This clonotype appeared many times. The chain carries TRBV19 and TRBJ2-2; 8 nucleotides line up with TRBD2. Germline V gene data show CDR1 as LNHDA and CDR2 as SQIVND (reference sequence). The junction had 6 bases not matched to a gene; V was cut back by 3 bases and J by 6 bases. The CDR3 spans 15 residues. CDR3 nucleotides: TGTGCCAGTAGTATCCCAGCGGGAGCCTCCGGGGAGCTGTTTTTT. Translated: CASSIPAGASGELFF.

This clonotype was observed many times. The chain recombines TRBV20-1 with TRBJ1-1; D gene uncertain. The CDR3 is made up of 9 amino acids. The ends were cut back, 7 bases at V and 11 bases at J, with 11 bases in the middle. The germline V gene has CDR1 DFQATT and CDR2 SNEGSKA (reference sequence). The CDR3 DNA follows: TGCAGTGTTCTTCCGGTGGCTTTCTTT. Translating gives CSVLPVAFF.

This clonotype is deemed medium-sized (0.01 to 0.1%). The CDR3 region is CASRDRSLSYEQYF. CDR3 bases: TGTGCCAGCAGGGACAGGTCGTTATCCTACGAGCAGTACTTC. This sequence joins TRBV28 and TRBJ2-7; TRBD1 agrees at 7 bases. This CDR3 comprises 14 residues. Germline values: CDR1 MDHEN, CDR2 SYDVKM. V was pared by 6 bases and J by 1 base, with 6 bases of the junction left unmatched. Full variable domain (rest looked up from reference TRBV28 and TRBJ2-7): DVKVTQSSRYLVKRTGEKVFLECVQDMDHENMFWYRQDPGLGLRLIYFSYDVKMKEKGDIPEGYSVSREKKERFSLILESASTNQTSMYLCASRDRSLSYEQYFGPGTRLTVT.

Many counts were recorded for this clonotype. The V and J genes are TRBV5-4 and TRBJ2-2; unclear D gene. The CDR3 has 14 residues. V shed 7 bases and J shed 4 bases, with 14 bases lying between them. From germline, CDR1 is SGHNT and CDR2 YYREEE (reference sequence). CDR3 region: CASQVWRSTGELFF. Here the CDR3 DNA reads TGTGCCAGCCAGGTGTGGCGTAGCACCGGGGAGCTGTTTTTT.

This clonotype was observed at least ten times. CDR3 loop: CASSEALRNNEQFF. The CDR3 region has the DNA TGTGCCAGCAGTGAAGCGCTGAGGAACAATGAGCAGTTCTTC. V usage is TRBV6-1 and J usage is TRBJ2-1; D is unclear. This CDR3 is built from 14 residues. In germline, CDR1 is MNHNS, CDR2 SASEGT. Trimming took off 0 bases at V and 5 bases at J, with 8 bases between the two ends.